Listed here is a single T cell receptor (beta chain). Its antigen is still unknown. Germline V gene lookup returns CDR1 SGHTA and CDR2 FQGNSA. The CDR3 contains 13 residues. The V and J ends lost 5 bases and 5 bases respectively, with 12 bases between them. Second doses were pooled across both intervals (about 4 or about 12 weeks). These data belong to a study of T cell responses to AZD1222 COVID-19 vaccine. TCRdb's copy holds only in-frame clones and misses some; the assay was immunoSEQ multiplex PCR. Of 95,000 to 120,000 clones listed, around 88% are singletons. Findings and caveats of the study: After two AZD1222 doses, spike-specific TCR breadth and depth rose versus day 0. Reportedly, close to half of spike-specific TCRs are directed against unmutated variant regions. Donors, mostly white British, included more females; clonal diversity was possibly underestimated.

Source: peripheral blood, taken 28 days after the second AZD1222 dose. The chain joins TRBV7-2 to TRBJ1-2; possible D gene TRBD1, 6 bases. This TCR was recovered from an adult who received the AZD1222 COVID-19 vaccine. This CDR3 is CASSATGTYGYTF. DNA for the CDR3: TGTGCCAGCAGCGCTACAGGGACGTATGGCTACACCTTC.